What follows is one T cell receptor (beta chain) and its context. This entry comes from a study of blood T cell repertoires in COVID-19. Background on the study: The analysed material was cDNA or gDNA that came from T cells, B-cell-depleted T cells, or PBMCs.

CDR3 length: 13 residues. The V and J ends lost 1 base and 8 bases respectively, with 11 bases between them. The method was immunoSEQ multiplex PCR; TCRdb's version includes in-frame clones alone and lacks a portion of them. The data hold 250,000 to 300,000 clones, with roughly 88% observed a single time. Sequenced material: PBMCs or T cells enriched from blood (not recorded which). This TCR was sampled from a woman in her thirties or forties with acute COVID-19. The chain recombines TRBV12-3 or TRBV12-4 with TRBJ1-2, with D unresolved. The CDR3 sequence is CASSLVEGVGYTF. CDR3 coding DNA: TGTGCCAGCAGTTTAGTTGAGGGTGTGGGCTACACCTTC.